These 26 T cell receptor beta chains were all obtained from the same sample, sequenced in a study of cytomegalovirus exposure and HLA in healthy donors. The PCR ran on 60 Vbeta and 13 Jbeta primers. Only in-frame clones appear in the TCRdb table, and some are missing; sequencing was by immunoSEQ multiplex PCR. Of 100,000 to 120,000 clones listed, 75% to 80% are singletons. Sequenced material: PBMCs. The receptor source for this set is a young woman in good health and CMV-seronegative.

The V and J genes are TRBV15 and TRBJ2-3; tentative D call: TRBD2 (7 bases). Trimming removed 3 bases from V and 2 bases from J, with 15 bases in between. Per the germline V gene, CDR1 is LNHNV and CDR2 is YYDKDF (reference sequence). CDR3 length: 16 amino acids. CDR3 residues: CATSSGRGGFTDTQYF. In DNA form, the CDR3 reads TGTGCCACCAGCAGTGGGAGGGGGGGATTCACAGATACGCAGTATTTT.

The chain combines TRBV6-5 with TRBJ2-1; 7 nucleotides match TRBD2. Germline V CDR1 and CDR2: MNHEY, SVGAGI. CDR3 size: 11 residues. Trimming cost V 8 bases and J 11 bases; bases outside gene matches: 6. CDR3 DNA sequence: TGTGCCAGCTGGGGGGGAGCCAAGCAGTTCTTC. It yields the protein CASWGGAKQFF.

CDR3 bases: TGCGCCAGCAGCCAAGGTTTCACAGCAACCTACGAGCAGTACTTC. Translated: CASSQGFTATYEQYF. This rearrangement joins TRBV4-1 to TRBJ2-7; D not resolved. This CDR3 is built from 15 residues. Per the germline V gene, CDR1 is MGHRA and CDR2 is YSYEKL. V was trimmed by 1 base and J by 2 bases, leaving 12 bases between them.

This clone has only one observation. V and J are TRBV7-9 and TRBJ1-6; D is uncertain. This CDR3 is built from 15 residues. Germline CDR1 SEHNR, CDR2 FQNEAQ (reference sequence). Trimming removed 1 base at V and 1 base at J, with 5 bases between. CDR3 region: CASSLGESYNSPLHF. The CDR3 region has the DNA TGTGCCAGCAGCTTAGGGGAGTCCTATAATTCACCCCTCCACTTT.

The chain is built from TRBV5-1 and TRBJ2-3; 16 bases line up with TRBD2. J gave up 4 bases and V 0 bases, and 8 bases lay outside the gene matches. Germline loops: CDR1 SGHRS, CDR2 YFSETQ. The CDR3 has 19 residues. The CDR3 DNA reads as TGCGCCAGCAGCTTGGTGGTGGGACTAGCGGGGGGGTCGGCAGATACGCAGTATTTT. Translated, it gives CASSLVVGLAGGSADTQYF.

CDR3 in DNA: TGTGCCAGCAGCTTAACGGAGTCCCTCGAGCAGTACTTC. It translates to CASSLTESLEQYF. The chain couples TRBV7-9 to TRBJ2-7, with D hard to call. This CDR3 has 13 amino acids. Germline V gene sequence: CDR1 SEHNR, CDR2 FQNEAQ (reference sequence). Trimming stripped 2 bases from V and 6 bases from J, with 11 bases between.

V is TRBV10-3 and J is TRBJ1-1; 8 bases are shared with TRBD1. CDR1 and CDR2 (germline): ENHRY, SYGVKD. The V and J ends lost 3 bases and 6 bases, in that order; junction bases with no gene match: 9. The CDR3 consists of 15 residues. CDR3 sequence reads: CAISEQDRGVAEAFF. CDR3 nucleotide sequence: TGTGCCATCAGTGAACAAGACAGGGGTGTTGCTGAAGCTTTCTTT.

The chain recombines TRBV4-1 with TRBJ1-1; possible D gene TRBD1, 6 bases. The CDR3 extends over 15 amino acids. V lost 2 bases to trimming and J lost 1 base, with 11 bases between them. In germline, CDR1 is MGHRA, CDR2 YSYEKL. The CDR3 DNA sequence: TGCGCCAGCAGCCAACATAAGACAGGGAACACTGAAGCTTTCTTT. This translates into CASSQHKTGNTEAFF.

This chain joins TRBV4-3 and TRBJ1-2; 11 positions match TRBD1. The length of the CDR3 is 16 residues. The V and J ends lost 3 bases and 4 bases, in that order; junction bases with no gene match: 7. CDR1 and CDR2 from the germline V gene are LGHNA and YSLEER. The CDR3 here is CASSQAGTGGLYGYTF. The CDR3 DNA sequence: TGCGCCAGCAGCCAGGCCGGGACAGGGGGACTCTATGGCTACACCTTC.

The V gene is TRBV4-3, the J gene TRBJ1-2, with 7 bases lining up with TRBD1. Germline CDR1 LGHNA, CDR2 YSLEER. Losses at the gene ends were 1 base for V and 10 bases for J; bases not matched to a gene: 6. This CDR3 is 13 amino acids long. The CDR3 nucleotides are TGCGCCAGCAGCCAAGCGACAGGGCTAGACTACACCTTC. Protein: CASSQATGLDYTF.

The rearrangement joins TRBV6-4 to TRBJ2-7; 9 positions match TRBD2. Germline V gene lookup returns CDR1 MRHNA and CDR2 SNTAGT. This CDR3 region has 15 residues. V was pared by 7 bases and J by 2 bases, with 9 bases of the junction left unmatched. Here the CDR3 reads CASNPGLAIPYEQYF. The CDR3 region has the DNA TGTGCCAGCAACCCGGGACTAGCAATCCCCTACGAGCAGTACTTC.

The CDR3: CASSPLGGHKDTQYF. CDR3 nucleotide sequence: TGTGCCAGCAGCCCCTTGGGGGGGCATAAAGATACGCAGTATTTT. This sequence joins TRBV11-2 and TRBJ2-3; tentatively, D is TRBD2 (7 bases). CDR3 size: 15 residues. Per the germline V gene, CDR1 is SGHAT and CDR2 is FQNNGV. Trimming removed 5 bases at V and 5 bases at J, with 17 bases between.

This chain connects TRBV7-7 to TRBJ2-7; D uncertain. This CDR3 has 13 residues. Trimming shortened V by 6 bases and J by 0 bases, and 9 bases separated the two germline ends. Germline assignment: CDR1 SSHAT and CDR2 FNYEAQ (reference sequence). CDR3 sequence: CASSRYSSYEQYF. CDR3 sequence (DNA): TGTGCCAGCAGTCGGTACAGCTCCTACGAGCAGTACTTC.

This chain connects TRBV30 to TRBJ2-7, with 12 bases aligning to TRBD2. Germline V gene data show CDR1 as GTSNPN and CDR2 as SVGIG (reference sequence). With V trimmed by 5 bases and J by 4 bases, 6 bases remained unmatched. The length of the CDR3 is 14 residues. In DNA, the CDR3 is TGTGCCTGGGGGACCCTAGCGGGAGGGTACGAGCAGTACTTC. Translation gives CAWGTLAGGYEQYF.

J is TRBJ2-5 and V is TRBV28; D is possibly TRBD2 (5 bases). The CDR3 contains 15 residues. Germline-derived CDR1 and CDR2 are MDHEN and SYDVKM. Trimming shortened V by 4 bases and J by 5 bases, and 17 bases separated the two germline ends. CDR3 residues: CASSSSGPEHETQYF. The CDR3 nucleotides are TGTGCCAGCAGTTCGAGCGGACCCGAGCACGAGACCCAGTACTTC.

This clone was recorded a few times. The chain employs TRBV28 and TRBJ2-1; 8 bases are shared with TRBD2. Germline V gene data show CDR1 as MDHEN and CDR2 as SYDVKM. The V segment lost 6 bases and the J segment 12 bases; nucleotides outside the gene matches: 13. This CDR3 is 14 amino acids long. The DNA for the CDR3 is TGTGCCAGCAGCCCGGGGGTAGCGGGACTGTGGCAGTTCTTC. Encoded protein: CASSPGVAGLWQFF.

The chain carries TRBV7-9 and TRBJ1-1, with 8 bases identical to TRBD1. CDR3 length equals 13 residues. J was trimmed by 7 bases and V by 4 bases; bases with no gene match: 5. Germline V gene sequence: CDR1 SEHNR, CDR2 FQNEAQ (reference sequence). CDR3 coding DNA: TGTGCCAGCAGCTCCAGGGGGCTGGTTGAAGCTTTCTTT. Protein sequence: CASSSRGLVEAFF.

The chain recombines TRBV5-1 with TRBJ2-7; 7 nucleotides agree with TRBD2. J gave up 2 bases and V 0 bases, and 8 bases lay outside the gene matches. Per germline, CDR1 SGHRS and CDR2 YFSETQ. The CDR3 extends over 16 amino acids. For the CDR3, the DNA is TGCGCCAGCAGCTTGGAATCACGGGGGGATCCCTACGAGCAGTACTTC. As protein: CASSLESRGDPYEQYF.

V and J are TRBV6-5 and TRBJ1-3, with D hard to call. The CDR3 spans 14 residues. The V gene lost 6 bases and the J gene lost 4 bases, with 13 bases spanning the gap. The germline V gene encodes CDR1 MNHEY and CDR2 SVGAGI. This chain's CDR3 is CASRTAAVGNTIYF. DNA for the CDR3: TGTGCCAGCAGGACTGCTGCAGTCGGAAACACCATATATTTT.

The rearrangement joins TRBV9 to TRBJ1-5; 7 bases fit TRBD1. The germline V gene encodes CDR1 SGDLS and CDR2 YYNGEE. CDR3 size: 14 residues. V shed 3 bases and J 5 bases; nucleotides not matched to a gene: 5. The CDR3 here is CASSADDRDQPQHF. DNA for the CDR3: TGTGCCAGCAGCGCCGACGACAGGGATCAGCCCCAGCATTTT.

CDR3 sequence (DNA): TGTGCCAGCAGCTTAGGAGACTCTTACTACGAGCAGTACTTC. It yields the protein CASSLGDSYYEQYF. The chain recombines TRBV11-2 with TRBJ2-7; unclear D gene. V lost 1 base and J 3 bases, leaving 10 bases between the germline ends. Germline loops: CDR1 SGHAT, CDR2 FQNNGV. CDR3 length equals 14 residues. Based on the CDR3 plus reference TRBV11-2 and TRBJ2-7, the full variable domain is EAGVAQSPRYKIIEKRQSVAFWCNPISGHATLYWYQQILGQGPKLLIQFQNNGVVDDSQLPKDRFSAERLKGVDSTLKIQPAKLEDSAVYLCASSLGDSYYEQYFGPGTRLTVT.

The chain joins TRBV6-5 to TRBJ1-1; 7 bases are a match to TRBD1. This CDR3 has 12 amino acids. V was pared by 5 bases and J by 7 bases, with 4 bases of the junction left unmatched. The germline gives CDR1 MNHEY, CDR2 SVGAGI. CDR3 DNA sequence: TGTGCCAGCAGTGGACAGGACAATGAAGCTTTCTTT. This sequence encodes CASSGQDNEAFF.

The V call is TRBV6-6, the J call TRBJ2-1; no firm D call. Germline assignment: CDR1 MNHNY and CDR2 SVGAGI (reference sequence). V dropped 8 bases and J dropped 5 bases, with 10 bases sitting between them. The CDR3 is 12 amino acids. This chain's CDR3 is CASRDLNNEQFF. In DNA, the CDR3 is TGTGCCAGCCGTGACTTAAACAATGAGCAGTTCTTC.

V gene TRBV7-2 combines with J gene TRBJ2-7; D remains unclear. The V gene lost 1 base and the J gene lost 9 bases, with 13 bases spanning the gap. Germline V lookup: CDR1 SGHTA, CDR2 FQGNSA. This CDR3 has 13 amino acids. The CDR3 nucleotides read TGTGCCAGCAGCTTAGACCGAACTGGCGGGCAGTACTTC. Translation gives CASSLDRTGGQYF.

The CDR3 DNA reads TGTGCCAGCAGCACCCCCATTCTAGGAGGGAACTGGGGGACTGAAGCTTTCTTT. This translates into CASSTPILGGNWGTEAFF. This rearrangement joins TRBV28 to TRBJ1-1; a weak D match, TRBD1 (5 bases). Germline V CDR1 and CDR2: MDHEN, SYDVKM. Deletions cut 6 bases from V and 5 bases from J, with 28 bases between. The CDR3 contains 18 residues.

The genes are TRBV4-1 and TRBJ2-5; 14 positions match TRBD2. CDR3 length equals 17 residues. CDR1 and CDR2 (germline): MGHRA, YSYEKL. Trimming removed 2 bases from V and 5 bases from J; junction bases left unmatched: 7. The CDR3 loop is CASSQPRLAGGLETQYF. CDR3 nucleotide sequence: TGCGCCAGCAGCCAACCTCGACTAGCGGGAGGGCTGGAGACCCAGTACTTC.